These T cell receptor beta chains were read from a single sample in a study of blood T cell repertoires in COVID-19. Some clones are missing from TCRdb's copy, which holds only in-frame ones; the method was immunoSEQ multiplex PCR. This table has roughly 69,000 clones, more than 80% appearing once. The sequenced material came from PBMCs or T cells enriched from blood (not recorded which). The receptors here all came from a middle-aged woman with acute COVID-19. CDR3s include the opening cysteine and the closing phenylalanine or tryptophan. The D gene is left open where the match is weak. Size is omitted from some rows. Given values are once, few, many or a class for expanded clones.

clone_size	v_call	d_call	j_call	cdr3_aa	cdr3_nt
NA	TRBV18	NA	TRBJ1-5	CASSPRDQQPQHF	TGTGCCAGCTCACCCCGGGATCAACAGCCCCAGCATTTT
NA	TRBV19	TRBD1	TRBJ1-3	CASSIPGQAGNTIYF	TGTGCCAGTAGTATTCCTGGACAGGCTGGAAACACCATATATTTT
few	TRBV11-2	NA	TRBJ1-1	CASSLSGSTEAFF	TGTGCCAGCAGCTTAAGCGGGAGCACTGAAGCTTTCTTT
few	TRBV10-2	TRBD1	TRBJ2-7	CASRSTGTGAAYEQYF	TGCGCCAGCAGGTCCACCGGGACAGGGGCTGCCTACGAGCAGTACTTC
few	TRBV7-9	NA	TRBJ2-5	CASSLQGETQYF	TGTGCCAGCAGCTTACAGGGTGAGACCCAGTACTTC
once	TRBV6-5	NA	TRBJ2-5	CASSYTRRWETQYF	TGTGCCAGCAGTTATACTAGGAGGTGGGAGACCCAGTACTTC
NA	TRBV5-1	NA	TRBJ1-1	CASSEGHRDNTEAFF	TGCGCCAGCAGCGAGGGCCACAGGGATAACACTGAAGCTTTCTTT
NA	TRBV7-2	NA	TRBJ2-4	CASSSLSASGIQYF	TGTGCCAGCAGTTCCCTCTCCGCGTCGGGCATTCAGTACTTC
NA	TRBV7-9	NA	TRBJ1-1	CASSPGTRNTEAFF	TGTGCCAGCAGCCCTGGGACAAGGAACACTGAAGCTTTCTTT
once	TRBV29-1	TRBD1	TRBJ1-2	CSVDMDRDNYGYTF	TGCAGCGTTGACATGGACAGGGATAACTATGGCTACACCTTC
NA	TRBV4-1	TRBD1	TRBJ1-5	CASSQGGQGNQPQHF	TGCGCCAGCAGCCAAGGCGGACAGGGCAATCAGCCCCAGCATTTT
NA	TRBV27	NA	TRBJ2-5	CASSLTAANQETQYF	TGTGCCAGCAGTTTAACGGCAGCGAACCAAGAGACCCAGTACTTC
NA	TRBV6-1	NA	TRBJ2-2	CASSEANLRGGELFF	TGTGCCAGCAGTGAAGCTAATTTAAGGGGGGGGGAGCTGTTTTTT
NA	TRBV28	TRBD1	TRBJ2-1	CASSDRGRWEQFF	TGTGCCAGCAGCGACAGGGGGCGCTGGGAGCAGTTCTTC
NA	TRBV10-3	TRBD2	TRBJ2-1	CATLAGDYNEQFF	TGTGCCACACTAGCGGGGGATTACAATGAGCAGTTCTTC
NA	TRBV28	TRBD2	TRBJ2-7	CASSDSGGDEQYF	TGTGCCAGCAGTGACAGCGGGGGCGACGAGCAGTACTTC
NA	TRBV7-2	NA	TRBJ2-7	CASRASQNHYEQYF	TGTGCCAGCAGGGCTAGCCAGAATCACTACGAGCAGTACTTC
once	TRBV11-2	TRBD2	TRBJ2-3	CASSLAQRGYTDTQYF	TGTGCCAGCAGCTTAGCCCAGCGGGGTTACACAGATACGCAGTATTTT
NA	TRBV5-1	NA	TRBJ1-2	CASSSAGESYGYTF	TGCGCCAGCAGCTCCGCCGGGGAAAGCTATGGCTACACCTTC
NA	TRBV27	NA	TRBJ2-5	CASSLRRGQETQYF	TGTGCCAGCAGCCTTCGTCGAGGCCAAGAGACCCAGTACTTC
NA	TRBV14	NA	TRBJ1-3	CASSPRTVFSSGNTIYF	TGTGCCAGCAGCCCCCGGACAGTTTTTTCCTCTGGAAACACCATATATTTT
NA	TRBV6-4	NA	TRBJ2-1	CASSDSPGNEQFF	TGTGCCAGCAGTGACTCGCCGGGTAATGAGCAGTTCTTC
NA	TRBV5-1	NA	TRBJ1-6	CASSRQGGDSPLHF	TGCGCCAGCAGTCGTCAGGGAGGGGATTCACCCCTCCACTTT
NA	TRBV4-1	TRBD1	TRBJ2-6	CASSVSGTGGSGANVLTF	TGCGCCAGCAGCGTATCCGGGACAGGGGGCTCCGGGGCCAACGTCCTGACTTTC
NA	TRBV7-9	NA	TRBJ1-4	CASSLGDSGFEKLFF	TGTGCCAGCAGCTTAGGGGACTCGGGTTTTGAAAAACTGTTTTTT
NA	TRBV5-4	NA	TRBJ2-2	CASSLSVLGSTGELFF	TGTGCCAGCAGCTTGAGCGTATTGGGTTCCACCGGGGAGCTGTTTTTT
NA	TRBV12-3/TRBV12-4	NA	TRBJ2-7	CASSFTSGYEQYF	TGTGCCAGCAGTTTTACAAGCGGCTACGAGCAGTACTTC
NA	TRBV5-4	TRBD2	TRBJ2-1	CASSLMAGGAYNEQFF	TGTGCCAGCAGCTTGATGGCGGGAGGTGCCTACAATGAGCAGTTCTTC
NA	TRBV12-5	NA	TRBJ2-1	CASGLSISSEPNEQFF	TGTGCTAGTGGTCTCTCCATCTCTAGCGAACCAAATGAGCAGTTCTTC
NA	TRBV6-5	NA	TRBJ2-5	CASSSTKDRLAGTQYF	TGTGCCAGCAGTTCCACGAAGGACCGACTGGCGGGGACCCAGTACTTC
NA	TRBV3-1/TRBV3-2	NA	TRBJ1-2	CATSVGAHGYTF	TGTGCCACGTCGGTGGGCGCACATGGCTACACCTTC
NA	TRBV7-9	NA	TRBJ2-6	CASSLGPGLFNVLTF	TGTGCCAGCAGCTTAGGCCCGGGACTCTTCAACGTCCTGACTTTC
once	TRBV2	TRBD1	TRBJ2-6	CASSGTGSGANVLTF	TGTGCCAGCAGTGGGACAGGCTCTGGGGCCAACGTCCTGACTTTC
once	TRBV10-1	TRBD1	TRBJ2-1	CASSEGQAYNEQFF	TGCGCCAGCAGTGAGGGACAGGCCTACAATGAGCAGTTCTTC
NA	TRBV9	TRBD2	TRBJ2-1	CASSNGTSVSSSYNEQFF	TGTGCCAGCAGCAACGGGACTAGCGTGTCAAGCTCCTACAATGAGCAGTTCTTC
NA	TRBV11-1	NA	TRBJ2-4	CASSLGNFDIQYF	TGTGCCAGCAGCTTGGGCAATTTTGACATTCAGTACTTC
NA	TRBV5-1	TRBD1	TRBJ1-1	CASSLPGQGGTEAFF	TGCGCCAGCAGCCTACCGGGACAGGGGGGCACTGAAGCTTTCTTT
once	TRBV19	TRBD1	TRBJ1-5	CASSRSGGERSNQPQHF	TGTGCCAGTAGTAGATCAGGGGGCGAGCGAAGCAATCAGCCCCAGCATTTT
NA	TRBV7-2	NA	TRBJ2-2	CASSLSDIGELFF	TGTGCCAGCAGCTTATCAGATATCGGGGAGCTGTTTTTT
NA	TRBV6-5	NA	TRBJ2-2	CASSYIAGELFF	TGTGCCAGCAGTTATATCGCCGGGGAGCTGTTTTTT
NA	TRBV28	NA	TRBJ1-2	CASIPDTRGYGYTF	TGTGCCAGCATTCCGGACACTCGAGGCTATGGCTACACCTTC
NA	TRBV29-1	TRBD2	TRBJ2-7	CSVEWASGASYEQYF	TGCAGCGTTGAATGGGCTAGCGGGGCCTCCTACGAGCAGTACTTC
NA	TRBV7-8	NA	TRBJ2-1	CASSLGGGADDNEQFF	TGTGCCAGCAGCTTAGGAGGTGGTGCGGATGACAATGAGCAGTTCTTC
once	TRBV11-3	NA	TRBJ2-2	CASSPNRDTGELFF	TGTGCCAGCAGCCCTAACAGGGACACCGGGGAGCTGTTTTTT
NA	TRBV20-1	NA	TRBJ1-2	CSASSPAGYGYTF	TGCAGTGCCAGTTCCCCCGCGGGCTATGGCTACACCTTC
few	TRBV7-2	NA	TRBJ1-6	CASSLILTGGYNSPLHF	TGTGCCAGCAGCTTAATCCTGACAGGCGGCTATAATTCACCCCTCCACTTT
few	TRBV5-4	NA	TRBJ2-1	CASSLETEQFF	TGTGCCAGCTCCCTGGAGACTGAGCAGTTCTTC
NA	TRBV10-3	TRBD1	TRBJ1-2	CAISETGTGDGYTF	TGTGCCATCAGTGAGACCGGGACAGGGGATGGCTACACCTTC